The clone carrying this T cell receptor beta chain was observed many times. Its antigen is currently unknown. Germline values: CDR1 DFQATT, CDR2 SNEGSKA (reference sequence). V gave up 5 bases and J gave up 3 bases, with 18 bases separating them. CDR3 length: 15 amino acids. TCRdb re-derived calls from the 5' RACE reads in MiXCR, one entry per CDR3 protein. Of about 150,000 distinct CDR3 sequences listed, under 4.5% were seen once; the top ten hold around 8.1%. The data stem from a study of identical twins. Points from the study as a whole: Among beta out-of-frame sequences, excess sharing between twins appeared weaker. Carriage of fewer insertions was seen in abundant cord blood beta clonotypes, whereas memory repertoires showed none. Twin-shared out-of-frame alpha sequences showed excess low generation probability.

The rearrangement uses TRBV20-1 and TRBJ2-3; D possibly corresponds to TRBD2 (5 bases). The source is a man in his late teens or twenties in good health. The sequencing input was memory T cells sorted from blood. CDR3 nucleotides: TGCAGTGCTTACGATACTGTCGGGGTAACAGATACGCAGTATTTT. Translation: CSAYDTVGVTDTQYF.